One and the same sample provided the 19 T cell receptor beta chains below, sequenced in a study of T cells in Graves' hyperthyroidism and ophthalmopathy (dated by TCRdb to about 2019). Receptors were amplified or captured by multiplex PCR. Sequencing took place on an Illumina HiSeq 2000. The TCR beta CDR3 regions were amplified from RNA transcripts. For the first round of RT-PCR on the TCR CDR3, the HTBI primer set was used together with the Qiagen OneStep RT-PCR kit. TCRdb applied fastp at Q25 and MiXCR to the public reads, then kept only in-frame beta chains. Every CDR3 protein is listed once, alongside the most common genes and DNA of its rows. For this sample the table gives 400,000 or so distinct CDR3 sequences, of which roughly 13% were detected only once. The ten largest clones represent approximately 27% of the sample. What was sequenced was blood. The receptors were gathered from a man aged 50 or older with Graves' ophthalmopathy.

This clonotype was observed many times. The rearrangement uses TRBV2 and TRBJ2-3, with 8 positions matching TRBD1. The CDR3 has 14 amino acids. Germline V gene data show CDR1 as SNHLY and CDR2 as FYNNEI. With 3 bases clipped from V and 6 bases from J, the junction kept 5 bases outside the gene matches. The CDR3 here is CASSEGQVTDTQYF. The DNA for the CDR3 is TGTGCCAGCAGTGAGGGACAGGTCACGGATACGCAGTATTTT.

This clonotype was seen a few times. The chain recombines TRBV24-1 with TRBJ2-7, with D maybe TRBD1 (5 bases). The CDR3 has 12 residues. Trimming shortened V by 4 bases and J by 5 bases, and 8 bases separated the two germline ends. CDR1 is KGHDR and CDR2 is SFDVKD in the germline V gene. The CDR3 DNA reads TGTGCCACCAGTGAGCCAGGGAACGAGCAGTACTTC. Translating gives CATSEPGNEQYF.

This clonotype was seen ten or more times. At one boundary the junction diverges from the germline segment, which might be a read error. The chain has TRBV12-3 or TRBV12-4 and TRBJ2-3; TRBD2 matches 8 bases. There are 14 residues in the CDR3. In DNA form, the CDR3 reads TGTGCCAGCAGTGTAGCGGGAAGAACAGATACGCAGTATTTT. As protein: CASSVAGRTDTQYF.

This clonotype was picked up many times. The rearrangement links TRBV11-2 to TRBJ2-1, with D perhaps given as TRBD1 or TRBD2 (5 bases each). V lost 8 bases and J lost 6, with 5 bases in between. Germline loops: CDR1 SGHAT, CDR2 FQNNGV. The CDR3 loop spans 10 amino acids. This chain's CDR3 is CASGTNEQFF. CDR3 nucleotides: TGTGCCAGCGGGACCAATGAGCAGTTCTTC.

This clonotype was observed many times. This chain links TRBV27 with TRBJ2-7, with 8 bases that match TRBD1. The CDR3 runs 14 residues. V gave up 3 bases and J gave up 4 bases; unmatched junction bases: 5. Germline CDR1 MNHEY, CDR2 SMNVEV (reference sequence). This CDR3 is CASSFGGQGYEQYF. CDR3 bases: TGTGCCAGCAGTTTCGGTGGACAGGGTTACGAGCAGTACTTC.

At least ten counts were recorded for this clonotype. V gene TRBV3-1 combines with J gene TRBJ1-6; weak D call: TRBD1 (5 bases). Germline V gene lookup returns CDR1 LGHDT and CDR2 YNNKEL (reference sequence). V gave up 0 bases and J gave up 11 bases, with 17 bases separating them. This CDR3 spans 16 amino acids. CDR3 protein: CASSQDSTLKGTPLHF. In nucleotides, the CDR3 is TGTGCCAGCAGCCAAGATAGCACCCTAAAGGGGACACCCCTCCACTTT.

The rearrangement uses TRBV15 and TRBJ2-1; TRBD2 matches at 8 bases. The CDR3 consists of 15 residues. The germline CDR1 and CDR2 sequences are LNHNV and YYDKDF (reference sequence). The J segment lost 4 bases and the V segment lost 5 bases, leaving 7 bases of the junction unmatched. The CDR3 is CATSELAEQYNEQFF. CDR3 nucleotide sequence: TGTGCCACCAGCGAACTAGCGGAACAATACAATGAGCAGTTCTTC. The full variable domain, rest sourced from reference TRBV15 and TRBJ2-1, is DAMVIQNPRYQVTQFGKPVTLSCSQTLNHNVMYWYQQKSSQAPKLLFHYYDKDFNNEADTPDNFQSRRPNTSFCFLDIRSPGLGDTAMYLCATSELAEQYNEQFFGPGTRLTVL.

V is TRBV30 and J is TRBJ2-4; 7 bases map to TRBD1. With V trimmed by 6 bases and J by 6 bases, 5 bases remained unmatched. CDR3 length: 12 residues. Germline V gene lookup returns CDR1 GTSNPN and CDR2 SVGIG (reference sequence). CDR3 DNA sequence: TGTGCCTGCCTCCGGGACAGAAACATTCAGTACTTC. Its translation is CACLRDRNIQYF.

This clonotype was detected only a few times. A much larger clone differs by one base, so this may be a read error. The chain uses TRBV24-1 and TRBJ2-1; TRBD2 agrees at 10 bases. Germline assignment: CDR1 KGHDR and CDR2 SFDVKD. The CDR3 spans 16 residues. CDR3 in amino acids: CATSDFELAGRNERFF. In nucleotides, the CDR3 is TGTGCCACCAGTGATTTTGAACTAGCGGGACGCAATGAGCGGTTCTTC.

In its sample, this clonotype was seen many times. The CDR3 region has the DNA TGTGCCAGCCGGGACAGGGTCCAGAACTATGGCTACACCTTC. Protein product: CASRDRVQNYGYTF. The J gene is TRBJ1-2, the V gene TRBV2; TRBD1 agrees at 9 bases. Germline-derived CDR1 and CDR2 are SNHLY and FYNNEI. Trimming took 8 bases from V and 2 from J; bases not matched to a gene: 6. This CDR3 has 14 amino acids.

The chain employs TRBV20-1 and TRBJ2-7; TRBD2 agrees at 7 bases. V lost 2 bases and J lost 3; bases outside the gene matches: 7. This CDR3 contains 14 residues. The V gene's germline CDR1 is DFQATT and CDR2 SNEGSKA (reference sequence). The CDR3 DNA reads TGCAGTGCTAGACCCATCGGGAGGCTCTACGAGCAGTACTTC. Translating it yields CSARPIGRLYEQYF.

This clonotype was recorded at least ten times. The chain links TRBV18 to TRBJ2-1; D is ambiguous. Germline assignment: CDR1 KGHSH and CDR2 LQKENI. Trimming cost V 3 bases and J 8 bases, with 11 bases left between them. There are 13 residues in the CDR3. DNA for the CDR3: TGTGCCAGCTCACCGTACGGTCGGGATGAGCAGTTCTTC. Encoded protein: CASSPYGRDEQFF.

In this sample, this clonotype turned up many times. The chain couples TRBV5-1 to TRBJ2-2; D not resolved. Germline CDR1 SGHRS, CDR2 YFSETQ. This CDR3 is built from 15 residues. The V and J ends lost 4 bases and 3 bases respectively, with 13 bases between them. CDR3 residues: CASSATLIDTGELFF. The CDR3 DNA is TGCGCCAGCAGCGCCACTTTGATAGACACCGGGGAGCTGTTTTTT.

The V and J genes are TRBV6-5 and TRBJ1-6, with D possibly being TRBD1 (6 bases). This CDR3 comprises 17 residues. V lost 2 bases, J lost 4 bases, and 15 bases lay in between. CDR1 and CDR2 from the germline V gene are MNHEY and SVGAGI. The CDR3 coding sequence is TGTGCCAGCAGTTACAGTATACCGGGACAATATAATTCACCCCTCCACTTT. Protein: CASSYSIPGQYNSPLHF.

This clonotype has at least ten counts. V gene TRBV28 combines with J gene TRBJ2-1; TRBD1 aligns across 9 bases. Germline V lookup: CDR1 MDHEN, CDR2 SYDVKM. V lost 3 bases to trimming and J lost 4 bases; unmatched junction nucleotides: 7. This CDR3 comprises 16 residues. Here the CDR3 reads CASSLFGTGIYNEQFF. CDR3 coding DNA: TGTGCCAGCAGTTTGTTCGGGACAGGGATATACAATGAGCAGTTCTTC.

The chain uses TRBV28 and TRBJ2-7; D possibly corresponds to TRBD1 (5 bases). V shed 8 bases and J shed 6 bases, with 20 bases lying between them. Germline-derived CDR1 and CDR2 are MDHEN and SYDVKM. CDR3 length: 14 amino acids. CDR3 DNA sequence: TGTGCCAGCGGCCCACCGGTGGGGCTAAGCGAGCAGTACTTC. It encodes CASGPPVGLSEQYF.

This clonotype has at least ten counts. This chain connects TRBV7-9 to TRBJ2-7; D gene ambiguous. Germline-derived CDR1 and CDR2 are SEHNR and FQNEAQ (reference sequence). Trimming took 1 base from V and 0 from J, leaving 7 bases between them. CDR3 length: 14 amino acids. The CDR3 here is CASSLVALSYEQYF. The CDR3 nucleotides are TGTGCCAGCAGCTTAGTCGCCCTCTCCTACGAGCAGTACTTC.

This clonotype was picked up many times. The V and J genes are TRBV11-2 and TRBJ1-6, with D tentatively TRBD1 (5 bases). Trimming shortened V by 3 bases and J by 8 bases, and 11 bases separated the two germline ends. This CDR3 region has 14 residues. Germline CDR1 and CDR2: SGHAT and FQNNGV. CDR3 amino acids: CASSFRGRDSPLHF. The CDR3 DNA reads TGTGCCAGCAGCTTTAGGGGCAGGGATTCACCCCTCCACTTT.

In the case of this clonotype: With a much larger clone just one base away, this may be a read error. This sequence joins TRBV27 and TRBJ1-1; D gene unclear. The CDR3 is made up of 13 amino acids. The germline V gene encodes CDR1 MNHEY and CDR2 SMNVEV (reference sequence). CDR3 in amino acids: CASGFTANTEAFF. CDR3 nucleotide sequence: TGTGCCAGCGGTTTTACAGCCAACACTGAAGCTTTCTTT.